This T cell receptor (beta chain) is drawn from a study of chemoradiotherapy in HPV16-positive cancers. The CDR3 is 14 amino acids. Trimming took 4 bases from V and 5 from J; bases not matched to a gene: 8. CDR1 is SGHNT, CDR2 YYREEE, per germline (reference sequence). The protocol was immunoSEQ multiplex PCR, while the TCRdb copy is restricted to in-frame clones and leaves out a portion. The table has tens of thousands of clones, approximately 92% seen once. The receptor's source is a human donor with HPV-associated anogenital cancer. The starting material was blood, obtained from a patient who underwent chemoradiotherapy. The chain joins TRBV5-4 to TRBJ2-5; 7 bases agree with TRBD2. In nucleotides, the CDR3 is TGTGCCAGCAGCGAGGGACTACCACCTGAGACCCAGTACTTC. The encoded protein is CASSEGLPPETQYF.